This TCR beta chain was found in a study of blood T cell repertoires in COVID-19 (dated by TCRdb to between 2020 and 2021). About the investigation overall: The collaborator samples originated in the United States, Italy and Spain and spanned the acute and convalescent phases of COVID-19. Where HLA class I and class II types were available, the types were taken from metadata supplied by the sample provider, not from assay-based typing. The dataset comprised deeply sampled blood TCRbeta repertoires from subjects exposed to, actively infected with, or recovered from COVID-19. The prospective study material was composed of cDNA or gDNA derived from T cells, B-cell-depleted T cells, or PBMCs. The repertoires were made available in a free public database intended to serve as a resource for research on the immune response to SARS-CoV-2. Nearly every sample came with metadata listing a de-identified subject ID, COVID-19 status, age in years and sex. The samples were drawn from the first 160 participants of the ongoing ImmuneRACE study and from 1,254 subjects provided by 6 global collaborators.

TCRbeta CDR3 regions were amplified from genomic DNA by means of the immunoSEQ Assay, a bias-controlled multiplex PCR. As for the original processing: The number of nucleated cells in each sample was estimated from the amplification of reference gene primers within the assay. To quantify the absolute abundance of each unique TCRbeta CDR3 rearrangement, sequence reads were collapsed and filtered. Productive Simpson clonality was computed per sample as the square root of Simpson's diversity index over productive rearrangements. TCRdb retrieved this table from immuneACCESS and kept in-frame rearrangements only. Not all clones are present; in checked studies, unresolved V genes account for under half, and no reason is known for the remainder. V, J and clone size are those of that table, while D and trimming were read from the DNA. Recorded for this sample are around 160,000 clones; 85% to 90% of them occurred a single time. The top ten clonotypes cover approximately 6.5% of the sample.

As for this clone: Its antigen is still unknown. There are no base qualities to consult, and no much larger clone falls within one base.

The collaborating institutions used their own protocols to collect whole blood in K2EDTA tubes. For TCRbeta analysis, collaborators shipped samples in one of three forms: frozen whole blood, isolated PBMCs, or DNA extracted from either of those sample types. Overall study outcomes, separate from this receptor: The quantity of clinical and demographic metadata differed by source and by participant and was supplied without curation.

Here V drops 5 bases and J drops 3 bases, and the junction holds 5 bases not matched to any gene. Based on the germline V gene, the CDR1 and CDR2 sequences are SGHRS and YFSETQ. Counted from cysteine to phenylalanine, this CDR3 has 13 amino acids. Only the CDR3 DNA stays, 39 bases, in frame from base 1. Material for sequencing was peripheral blood. The chain uses TRBV5-1 and TRBJ2-7; TRBD2 fits 7 bases in the junction. This sequence originates from a man older than 75 with acute or convalescent COVID-19. The CDR3 region has the sequence CASRPGTNYEQYF. In nucleotides, the sequence is TGCGCCAGCAGACCCGGGACTAACTACGAGCAGTACTTC.